A single T cell receptor (beta chain) is shown here with its context. The antigen is unknown. These data are taken from a study of CD8+CD57+ T cells in acquired aplastic anemia. Study-level background: Mean DNA quantity obtained from sorted CD4+ and CD8+ cells was about 3 ug. Study-wide findings and caveats: A significant difference in CD8+ Simpson's diversity between patients and controls was not found. Patients and controls had in common 25 to 30 CD8+ CDR3 sequences.

Profiles of TCR beta VDJ and CDR3 were generated from a genomic DNA template. Using its own MiXCR run on the reads, TCRdb lists one record per CDR3 protein. The table has 300,000 or so distinct CDR3 sequences, 50% to 65% seen once; the top ten hold 1% to 1.5%. For sequencing, patients were chosen who had shown expansion of CD8+CD57+ cells by flow cytometry. V was cut by 1 base and J by 0 bases, with 18 bases left in between. The germline V gene has CDR1 LNHDA and CDR2 SQIVND (reference sequence). This CDR3 contains 18 residues. The sequence derives from a human donor with aplastic anemia. Sequencing was carried out using sorted CD4+, CD8+, or CD8+CD57+ T cells (not recorded which) from PBMCs. The rearrangement uses TRBV19 and TRBJ1-1; D may be TRBD1 (6 bases). CDR3 DNA: TGTGCCAGTAGTATAGTTGAGGTGACAGGAATCATGAACACTGAAGCTTTCTTT. Amino acid sequence: CASSIVEVTGIMNTEAFF.